The 25 T cell receptor beta chains reported below all come from one sample, sequenced in a study of cytomegalovirus exposure and HLA in healthy donors. Vbeta (60) and Jbeta (13) primers were used in the PCR. Method: immunoSEQ multiplex PCR; TCRdb's copy keeps in-frame clones and lacks some. The sample contains more than 150,000 clones, roughly 80% of which appear only once. Sequences were obtained from PBMCs. The receptors stem from a man in his forties or fifties in good health and CMV-seronegative.

This chain joins TRBV27 and TRBJ2-7; possible D gene TRBD2, 7 bases. The CDR3 loop spans 13 amino acids. V was shortened by 7 bases and J by 7 bases, with 17 bases between the two germline ends. Germline CDR1 MNHEY, CDR2 SMNVEV (reference sequence). The CDR3 DNA sequence: TGTGCCAGCACCCAGGGGAGGGTAGGGGAGCAGTACTTC. Translation gives CASTQGRVGEQYF.

Turning to this clone: This sample also contains other DNA sequences that code for the same CDR3. V gene TRBV7-6 combines with J gene TRBJ1-1, with a weak D call TRBD1 (6 bases). Germline assignment: CDR1 SGHVS and CDR2 FNYEAQ. The CDR3 loop spans 14 amino acids. V lost 1 base and J lost 4, with 10 bases in between. DNA of the CDR3: TGTGCCAGCAGCTTAGTCTCCAGGGGCACTGAAGCTTTCTTT. Amino acids: CASSLVSRGTEAFF.

This chain uses TRBV28 with TRBJ2-5; 10 bases agree with TRBD2. The CDR3 runs 15 residues. J lost 9 bases, V lost 1 base, and 8 bases had no gene match. Looked up from germline, CDR1 is MDHEN and CDR2 is SYDVKM. The CDR3 region is CASSLSSGGTLAQYF. CDR3 DNA: TGTGCCAGCAGTTTATCTAGCGGGGGCACCCTGGCCCAGTACTTC.

This clone came up a few times. The V call is TRBV27, the J call TRBJ2-4, with a tentative D call TRBD1 (6 bases). Trimming removed 2 bases from V and 4 bases from J, with 9 bases in between. Germline loops: CDR1 MNHEY, CDR2 SMNVEV (reference sequence). This CDR3 spans 14 amino acids. CDR3 sequence reads: CASSLPGAKNIQYF. CDR3 bases: TGTGCCAGCAGTTTACCAGGGGCAAAAAACATTCAGTACTTC.

The rearrangement links TRBV7-6 to TRBJ2-2; D is undetermined. In germline, CDR1 is SGHVS, CDR2 FNYEAQ. V shed 10 bases and J shed 2 bases, with 5 bases lying between them. The CDR3 is 11 residues long. The CDR3 loop reads CATSNTGELFF. The DNA of the CDR3 is TGTGCCACCTCTAACACCGGGGAGCTGTTTTTT.

The rearrangement links TRBV9 to TRBJ1-3, with a tentative D call TRBD1 (5 bases). The CDR3 is made up of 15 amino acids. CDR1 is SGDLS and CDR2 is YYNGEE in the germline V gene. V was trimmed by 3 bases and J by 0 bases, leaving 10 bases between them. CDR3 coding DNA: TGTGCCAGCAGCGAGGGGTCGGTCTCTGGAAACACCATATATTTT. Its translation: CASSEGSVSGNTIYF.

The chain links TRBV20-1 to TRBJ2-5; no clear D. The CDR3 has 11 amino acids. V was pared by 5 bases and J by 2 bases, with 6 bases between. The V gene's germline CDR1 is DFQATT and CDR2 SNEGSKA (reference sequence). CDR3 sequence reads: CSAHFQETQYF. Here the CDR3 DNA reads TGCAGTGCTCACTTTCAAGAGACCCAGTACTTC.

The chain joins TRBV6-5 to TRBJ1-2; 9 bases match TRBD1. There are 15 residues in the CDR3. The germline V gene encodes CDR1 MNHEY and CDR2 SVGAGI. Trimming took 6 bases from V and 3 from J; bases not matched to a gene: 8. CDR3 bases: TGTGCCAGCAGAGATACAGGGGGCAACGACTATGGCTACACCTTC. It encodes CASRDTGGNDYGYTF.

The CDR3 region is CASSQPGQGVTDTQYF. CDR3 in DNA: TGCGCCAGCAGCCAGCCGGGACAGGGGGTTACAGATACGCAGTATTTT. The V gene is TRBV4-1, the J gene TRBJ2-3; the match to TRBD1 covers 11 bases. The CDR3 spans 16 residues. The germline gives CDR1 MGHRA, CDR2 YSYEKL. The J segment lost 3 bases and the V segment lost 3 bases, leaving 5 bases of the junction unmatched.

This clone was counted a single time. The chain combines TRBV7-8 with TRBJ2-3; 10 nucleotides match TRBD2. The CDR3 is 18 amino acids. Germline V gene data show CDR1 as SGHVS and CDR2 as FQNEAQ. After removal of 1 base from V and 4 bases from J, the junction contained 11 bases not matched to a gene. The CDR3 DNA reads TGTGCCAGCAGCTTAGACGGTAGCGGGAGGACTCTAGCAGATACGCAGTATTTT. Encoded protein: CASSLDGSGRTLADTQYF.

V and J are TRBV6-1 and TRBJ1-2; the D is unclear. This CDR3 is built from 13 residues. Trimming shortened V by 4 bases and J by 6 bases, and 12 bases separated the two germline ends. Germline-derived CDR1 and CDR2 are MNHNS and SASEGT. This CDR3 reads CASSVRMRDGYTF. Written as DNA, the CDR3 is TGTGCCAGCAGTGTTCGTATGAGGGATGGCTACACCTTC.

V is TRBV7-9 and J is TRBJ2-3; 13 bases align to TRBD2. The CDR3 extends over 17 amino acids. V shed 5 bases, J shed 4 bases, and the junction held 9 bases outside the gene matches. The germline V gene encodes CDR1 SEHNR and CDR2 FQNEAQ (reference sequence). CDR3 nucleotide sequence: TGTGCCAGCAGCCCATATACTAGCGGGAGGGGACCAGATACGCAGTATTTT. Its protein product is CASSPYTSGRGPDTQYF. Full variable domain (rest looked up from reference TRBV7-9 and TRBJ2-3): DTGVSQNPRHKITKRGQNVTFRCDPISEHNRLYWYRQTLGQGPEFLTYFQNEAQLEKSRLLSDRFSAERPKGSFSTLEIQRTEQGDSAMYLCASSPYTSGRGPDTQYFGPGTRLTVL.

This chain joins TRBV4-3 and TRBJ2-1; 15 nucleotides line up with TRBD2. The CDR3 is 18 residues long. The V segment lost 4 bases and the J segment 1 base; nucleotides outside the gene matches: 5. The germline V gene encodes CDR1 LGHNA and CDR2 YSLEER. CDR3 bases: TGCGCCAGCAGCCGGACTAGCGGGAGGGCCAGGTCCTACAATGAGCAGTTCTTC. It encodes CASSRTSGRARSYNEQFF.

There are a few counts of this clone. The V call is TRBV6-5, the J call TRBJ2-7, with TRBD1 as a possible D gene (5 bases). The ends were cut back, 4 bases at V and 3 bases at J, with 13 bases in the middle. This CDR3 has 14 amino acids. Germline CDR1 is MNHEY and CDR2 is SVGAGI. The CDR3 DNA is TGTGCCAGCAGTTCTCCTCTAGGGGTCTACGAGCAGTACTTC. Translation gives CASSSPLGVYEQYF.

The chain recombines TRBV6-5 with TRBJ1-5, with a tentative D call TRBD1 (6 bases). CDR3 size: 14 residues. Germline V gene sequence: CDR1 MNHEY, CDR2 SVGAGI. Trimming pared 6 bases from V and 6 bases from J, leaving 15 bases between. This CDR3 is CASSREQGIQPQHF. The CDR3 nucleotides read TGTGCCAGCAGCCGAGAACAGGGTATTCAGCCCCAGCATTTT.

This chain uses TRBV30 with TRBJ1-1; D is undetermined. Germline V CDR1 and CDR2: GTSNPN, SVGIG (reference sequence). The CDR3 extends over 12 amino acids. Trimming removed 3 bases at V and 3 bases at J, with 8 bases between. CDR3 coding DNA: TGTGCCTGGAGGTCGAGGTACACTGAAGCTTTCTTT. Protein product: CAWRSRYTEAFF.

J is TRBJ2-2 and V is TRBV7-3; tentatively, D is TRBD1 (6 bases). CDR3 length: 14 residues. CDR1 and CDR2 from the germline V gene are SGHTA and FQGTGA. Trimming cost V 2 bases and J 2 bases, with 6 bases left between them. CDR3 sequence: CASSLGTNTGELFF. The CDR3 nucleotides are TGTGCCAGCAGCTTAGGGACAAACACCGGGGAGCTGTTTTTT.

The gene calls are TRBV30 and TRBJ1-5; no clear D gene. CDR1 is GTSNPN, CDR2 SVGIG, per germline (reference sequence). CDR3 size: 16 residues. The V end lost 0 bases, the J end lost 4 bases, and 16 bases lay between the germline ends. This CDR3 is CAWSVPGEVRNQPQHF. The CDR3 DNA reads as TGTGCCTGGAGTGTACCCGGGGAGGTGAGAAATCAGCCCCAGCATTTT.

This chain links TRBV4-2 with TRBJ2-4; D unclear. This CDR3 comprises 16 residues. V was shortened by 0 bases and J by 2 bases, with 11 bases between the two germline ends. The germline gives CDR1 LGHNA, CDR2 YNFKEQ. The CDR3, as DNA: TGTGCCAGCAGCCAAGAAGTCGTCCCTACCAAAAACATTCAGTACTTC. Its protein product is CASSQEVVPTKNIQYF.

The chain couples TRBV19 to TRBJ2-7; 8 nucleotides agree with TRBD2. This CDR3 is 14 amino acids long. Germline CDR1 and CDR2: LNHDA and SQIVND (reference sequence). J was trimmed by 2 bases and V by 2 bases; bases with no gene match: 2. The CDR3 here is CASSIRGGPYEQYF. Here the CDR3 DNA reads TGTGCCAGTAGTATACGGGGGGGCCCCTACGAGCAGTACTTC. The full variable domain, rest sourced from reference TRBV19 and TRBJ2-7, is DGGITQSPKYLFRKEGQNVTLSCEQNLNHDAMYWYRQDPGQGLRLIYYSQIVNDFQKGDIAEGYSVSREKKESFPLTVTSAQKNPTAFYLCASSIRGGPYEQYFGPGTRLTVT.

This clone was found a few times. V and J are TRBV7-6 and TRBJ2-7, with 9 bases identical to TRBD1. Germline V lookup: CDR1 SGHVS, CDR2 FNYEAQ. This CDR3 comprises 12 residues. The junction had 7 bases not matched to a gene; V was cut back by 6 bases and J by 10 bases. The CDR3 region is CASSPTGGLQYF. CDR3 coding DNA: TGTGCCAGCAGTCCAACAGGGGGCCTTCAGTACTTC.

The chain joins TRBV30 to TRBJ1-5; tentatively, D is TRBD1 (5 bases). There are 13 residues in the CDR3. Trimming stripped 2 bases from V and 6 bases from J, with 11 bases between. From germline, CDR1 is GTSNPN and CDR2 SVGIG (reference sequence). CDR3 in amino acids: CAWSSREGQPQHF. In DNA form, the CDR3 reads TGTGCCTGGAGTTCCAGGGAGGGTCAGCCCCAGCATTTT.

J is TRBJ1-5 and V is TRBV19; no clear D. Trimming pared 6 bases from V and 5 bases from J, leaving 20 bases between. CDR3 length: 16 amino acids. Germline V CDR1 and CDR2: LNHDA, SQIVND (reference sequence). The CDR3 sequence is CASRRLGHRLDQPQHF. The CDR3 nucleotides are TGTGCCAGTAGGCGCCTCGGCCACAGATTGGATCAGCCCCAGCATTTT.

The chain uses TRBV25-1 and TRBJ2-4, with TRBD2 matching 7 bases. The germline V gene encodes CDR1 MGHDK and CDR2 SYGVNS. The junction had 1 base not matched to a gene; V was cut back by 2 bases and J by 0 bases. The length of the CDR3 is 15 residues. CDR3 sequence (DNA): TGTGCCAGCAGTGAAGGGGGGGTAGCCAAAAACATTCAGTACTTC. It translates to CASSEGGVAKNIQYF.

The chain employs TRBV6-5 and TRBJ1-2; 7 bases map to TRBD1. The V segment lost 6 bases and the J segment 6 bases; nucleotides outside the gene matches: 10. The CDR3 covers 14 residues. Germline CDR1 and CDR2: MNHEY and SVGAGI. CDR3 in amino acids: CASRLRQGPNGYTF. CDR3 nucleotides: TGTGCCAGCAGGCTTAGACAGGGCCCAAATGGCTACACCTTC.